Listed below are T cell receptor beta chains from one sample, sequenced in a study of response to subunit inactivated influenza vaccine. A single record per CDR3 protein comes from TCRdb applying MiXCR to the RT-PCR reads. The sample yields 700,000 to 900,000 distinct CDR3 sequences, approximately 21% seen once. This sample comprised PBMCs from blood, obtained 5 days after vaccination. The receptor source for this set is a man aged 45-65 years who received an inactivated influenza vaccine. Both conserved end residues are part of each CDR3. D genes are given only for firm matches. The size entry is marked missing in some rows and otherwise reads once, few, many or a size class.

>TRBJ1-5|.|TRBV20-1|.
CSASSPGVRNQPQHF
TGCAGTGCTAGTTCCCCGGGGGTACGCAATCAGCCCCAGCATTTT
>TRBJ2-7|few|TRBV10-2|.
CASSESTKRGYEQYF
TGCGCCAGCAGTGAGTCCACGAAACGGGGGTACGAGCAGTACTTC
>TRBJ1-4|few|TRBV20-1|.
CSARAGSNEKLFF
TGCAGTGCTAGAGCAGGGTCTAATGAAAAACTGTTTTTT
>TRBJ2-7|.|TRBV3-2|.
CTISLGPGTGGIYEQYF
TGTACCATCAGTTTAGGGCCCGGGACAGGGGGGATCTACGAGCAGTACTTC
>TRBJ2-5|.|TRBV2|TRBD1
CASISQGARKETQYF
TGTGCCAGCATTTCACAGGGGGCGAGAAAGGAGACCCAGTACTTC
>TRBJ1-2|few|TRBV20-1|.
CSAPPWGVNYGYTF
TGCAGTGCGCCGCCTTGGGGGGTTAACTATGGCTACACCTTC
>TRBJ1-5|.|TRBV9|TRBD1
CASSAWDRDQPQHF
TGTGCCAGCAGCGCGTGGGACAGGGACCAGCCCCAGCATTTT
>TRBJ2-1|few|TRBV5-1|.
CASSQGHGGSEQFF
TGCGCCAGCAGCCAAGGACATGGAGGAAGTGAGCAGTTCTTC
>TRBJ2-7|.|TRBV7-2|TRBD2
CASSWTSGVSYEQYF
TGTGCCAGCAGCTGGACTAGCGGGGTCTCCTACGAGCAGTACTTC
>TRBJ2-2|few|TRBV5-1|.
CASSLRQVNTGELFF
TGCGCCAGCAGCTTAAGACAGGTGAACACCGGGGAGCTGTTTTTT
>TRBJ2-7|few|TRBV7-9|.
CASSPRASGSTYEQYF
TGTGCCAGCAGCCCCCGGGCGTCGGGTTCAACCTACGAGCAGTACTTC
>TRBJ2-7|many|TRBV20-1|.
CSAEGGRVYEQYF
TGCAGTGCTGAGGGTGGCAGGGTCTACGAGCAGTACTTC
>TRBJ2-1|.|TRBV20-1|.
CSAKYAGPSNEQFF
TGCAGTGCTAAGTACGCAGGGCCAAGCAATGAGCAGTTCTTC
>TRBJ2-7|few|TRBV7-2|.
CASSSWGYEQYF
TGTGCCAGCAGCTCCTGGGGGTACGAGCAGTACTTC
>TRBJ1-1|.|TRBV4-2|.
CASSQDPIGPTEAFF
TGTGCCAGCAGCCAAGATCCGATAGGTCCGACTGAAGCTTTCTTT
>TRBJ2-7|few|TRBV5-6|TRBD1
CASSRNRQGSYEQYF
TGTGCCAGCAGCCGAAATAGACAGGGGTCCTACGAGCAGTACTTC
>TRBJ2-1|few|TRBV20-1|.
CSAVDGPPAGAQFF
TGCAGTGCTGTAGATGGGCCCCCTGCCGGGGCGCAGTTCTTC
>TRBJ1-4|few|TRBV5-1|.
CASNFADGVGANEKLFF
TGCGCCAGCAACTTTGCCGACGGCGTGGGAGCTAATGAAAAACTGTTTTTT
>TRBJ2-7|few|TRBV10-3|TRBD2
CAIRTPSGSFEQYF
TGTGCCATCAGGACGCCTAGCGGGAGTTTCGAGCAGTACTTC
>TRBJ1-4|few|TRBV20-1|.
CSAHHLGRATNEKLFF
TGCAGTGCCCACCACTTAGGGAGGGCAACTAATGAAAAACTGTTTTTT
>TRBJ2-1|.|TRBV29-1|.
CSVAWRNEQFF
TGCAGCGTGGCCTGGCGCAATGAGCAGTTCTTC
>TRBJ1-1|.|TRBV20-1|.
CSARNGVDTEAFF
TGCAGTGCTAGGAACGGGGTGGACACTGAAGCTTTCTTT
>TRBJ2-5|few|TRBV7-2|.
CASSLGVEATQYF
TGTGCCAGCAGCCTAGGGGTTGAGGCGACCCAGTACTTC
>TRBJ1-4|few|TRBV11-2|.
CASSHYPRGGKNEKLFF
TGTGCCAGCAGCCACTACCCTCGGGGGGGGAAAAATGAAAAACTGTTTTTT
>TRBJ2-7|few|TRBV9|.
CASSADSQQYF
TGTGCCAGCAGCGCGGACTCTCAGCAGTACTTC
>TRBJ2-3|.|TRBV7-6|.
CASSSQGLSISTDTQYF
TGTGCCAGCAGCTCCCAGGGACTGTCTATTAGCACAGATACGCAGTATTTT
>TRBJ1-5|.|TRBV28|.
CASSFRGSSAFNQPQHF
TGTGCCAGCAGTTTTAGGGGGAGCTCAGCGTTCAATCAGCCCCAGCATTTT
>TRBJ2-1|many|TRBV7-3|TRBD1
CASSSDRASYNEQFF
TGTGCCAGCAGTTCTGACAGGGCTTCCTACAATGAGCAGTTCTTC